The 28 T cell receptor beta chains below come from one sample, sequenced in a study of blood T cell repertoires in COVID-19. Clones were read by immunoSEQ multiplex PCR, and TCRdb kept only the in-frame ones, dropping some. The sample shows 100,000 to 150,000 clones, approximately 79% of them seen only once. Specimen: PBMCs or T cells enriched from blood (not recorded which). The receptor source for this set is a man aged 35-49 years with acute COVID-19.

The V call is TRBV14, the J call TRBJ1-6; possibly TRBD1 for D (5 bases). The V gene's germline CDR1 is SGHDN and CDR2 FVKESK. CDR3 length equals 13 residues. V gave up 4 bases and J gave up 7 bases, with 8 bases separating them. Here the CDR3 reads CASSRGGNSPLHF. CDR3 sequence (DNA): TGTGCCAGCAGCCGGGGGGGGAATTCACCCCTCCACTTT.

This chain joins TRBV29-1 and TRBJ2-1; TRBD2 agrees at 10 bases. Germline lookup yields CDR1 SQVTM and CDR2 ANQGSEA. The CDR3 totals 17 residues. J was trimmed by 0 bases and V by 5 bases; bases with no gene match: 10. The CDR3 DNA reads as TGCAGCGTTCCGTCTAGCGGGGGCCTAAGCTCCTACAATGAGCAGTTCTTC. It specifies CSVPSSGGLSSYNEQFF.

The J gene is TRBJ2-1, the V gene TRBV7-9; 13 bases match TRBD2. Germline CDR1 SEHNR, CDR2 FQNEAQ (reference sequence). Losses at the gene ends were 5 bases for V and 3 bases for J; bases not matched to a gene: 7. This CDR3 is 17 amino acids long. The CDR3 DNA sequence: TGTGCCAGCAGCCCGGGGACTAGCGGGATAATCTACAATGAGCAGTTCTTC. Translation: CASSPGTSGIIYNEQFF.

V usage is TRBV6-5 and J usage is TRBJ2-5, with D tentatively TRBD1 (5 bases). This CDR3 has 11 residues. V was shortened by 6 bases and J by 9 bases, with 11 bases between the two germline ends. Germline assignment: CDR1 MNHEY and CDR2 SVGAGI. The CDR3 region has the DNA TGTGCCAGCAGCCAGGGCGCGGCCCAGTACTTC. Its translation: CASSQGAAQYF.

The V gene is TRBV28, the J gene TRBJ1-3; 7 bases are a match to TRBD1. In germline, CDR1 is MDHEN, CDR2 SYDVKM. This CDR3 comprises 15 residues. The ends lost 4 bases at V and 0 bases at J; junction bases unmatched: 3. The CDR3 region has the DNA TGTGCCAGCAGTTGGGACAGCGCCTCTGGAAACACCATATATTTT. Protein product: CASSWDSASGNTIYF.

DNA of the CDR3: TGTGCCAGCACACTTAGGACGGGGGGGTGGAATGAGCAGTTCTTC. Encoded protein: CASTLRTGGWNEQFF. The rearrangement joins TRBV11-2 to TRBJ2-1; TRBD2 matches 8 bases. The CDR3 has 15 amino acids. The germline CDR1 and CDR2 sequences are SGHAT and FQNNGV. J was trimmed by 7 bases and V by 7 bases; bases with no gene match: 12.

The chain recombines TRBV4-2 with TRBJ1-5; no definite D call. Trimming shortened V by 0 bases and J by 4 bases, and 10 bases separated the two germline ends. Germline V gene sequence: CDR1 LGHNA, CDR2 YNFKEQ. This CDR3 region has 15 residues. Here the CDR3 reads CASSQDRLTNQPQHF. The CDR3 DNA sequence: TGTGCCAGCAGCCAAGATAGACTGACGAATCAGCCCCAGCATTTT.

The chain carries TRBV18 and TRBJ1-2; 8 bases fit TRBD1. This CDR3 contains 15 residues. Per the germline V gene, CDR1 is KGHSH and CDR2 is LQKENI. Trimming took 3 bases from V and 6 from J; bases not matched to a gene: 9. The CDR3 region is CASSPRGQGEDGYTF. CDR3 bases: TGTGCCAGCTCACCCCGCGGACAGGGTGAAGATGGCTACACCTTC.

The chain links TRBV7-9 to TRBJ2-7; TRBD1 might be the D (6 bases). Trimming cost V 5 bases and J 2 bases, with 13 bases left between them. This CDR3 has 14 amino acids. Germline assignment: CDR1 SEHNR and CDR2 FQNEAQ (reference sequence). The CDR3 coding sequence is TGTGCCAGCAGCACTAGGACAGCTACCTACGAGCAGTACTTC. This translates into CASSTRTATYEQYF.

The chain is built from TRBV7-3 and TRBJ1-3; D not certain. V was clipped by 5 bases and J by 0 bases, with 17 bases between them. The CDR3 runs 17 residues. CDR1 SGHTA and CDR2 FQGTGA come from the germline V gene. CDR3 region: CASSPHAFGSSGNTIYF. DNA of the CDR3: TGTGCCAGCAGCCCACACGCCTTTGGGAGCTCTGGAAACACCATATATTTT.

The chain recombines TRBV5-4 with TRBJ2-7, with 11 bases matching TRBD2. J lost 4 bases, V lost 1 base, and 10 bases had no gene match. Germline CDR1 and CDR2: SGHNT and YYREEE (reference sequence). The CDR3 length is 17 residues. The CDR3 loop reads CASSLTSGGGLGYEQYF. The CDR3 DNA reads as TGTGCCAGCAGCTTGACTAGCGGGGGCGGCTTAGGTTACGAGCAGTACTTC.

The chain is built from TRBV29-1 and TRBJ1-4; 7 nucleotides align to TRBD1. Germline values: CDR1 SQVTM, CDR2 ANQGSEA. J gave up 5 bases and V 5 bases, and 2 bases lay outside the gene matches. The CDR3 has 12 amino acids. CDR3 DNA sequence: TGCAGCGTTCGACAGGGCAATGAAAAACTGTTTTTT. Its translation: CSVRQGNEKLFF.

The V gene is TRBV2, the J gene TRBJ1-6; D is unclear. Germline-derived CDR1 and CDR2 are SNHLY and FYNNEI. Trimming removed 3 bases from V and 0 bases from J, with 12 bases in between. The CDR3 is 17 residues long. The CDR3 protein is CASSESRSSSYNSPLHF. Written as DNA, the CDR3 is TGTGCCAGCAGTGAGAGTCGGTCGAGCTCCTATAATTCACCCCTCCACTTT.

This chain joins TRBV28 and TRBJ2-4; possibly TRBD2 for D (6 bases). This CDR3 comprises 13 residues. V was shortened by 5 bases and J by 10 bases, with 15 bases between the two germline ends. The germline gives CDR1 MDHEN, CDR2 SYDVKM. In DNA, the CDR3 is TGTGCCAGCAGTAAGGAGGGCCCTTTGATTCAGTACTTC. Translation: CASSKEGPLIQYF.

V usage is TRBV30 and J usage is TRBJ1-4; weak D call: TRBD1 (6 bases). The V gene's germline CDR1 is GTSNPN and CDR2 SVGIG (reference sequence). The germline V and J ends were trimmed by 2 bases and 7 bases, with 14 bases remaining between them. The CDR3 loop spans 14 amino acids. The CDR3: CAWSHGGTFEKLFF. The CDR3 DNA reads TGTGCCTGGAGTCACGGGGGGACATTTGAAAAACTGTTTTTT.

The chain combines TRBV7-2 with TRBJ2-7; TRBD2 agrees at 9 bases. The junction had 16 bases not matched to a gene; V was cut back by 6 bases and J by 7 bases. Per the germline V gene, CDR1 is SGHTA and CDR2 is FQGNSA. CDR3 length equals 16 residues. Here the CDR3 reads CASSLGLRGGSGEQYF. CDR3 DNA: TGTGCCAGCAGTCTAGGATTGCGGGGGGGCTCCGGGGAGCAGTACTTC.

This rearrangement joins TRBV3-1 (or the pseudogene TRBV3-2) to TRBJ2-5; the match to TRBD1 covers 7 bases. CDR3 length: 16 amino acids. With 1 base clipped from V and 2 bases from J, the junction kept 7 bases outside the gene matches. Germline V CDR1 and CDR2: LGHDT, YNNKEL (reference sequence). CDR3 sequence reads: CASSQARQGQQETQYF. The CDR3 nucleotides are TGTGCCAGCAGCCAAGCCCGACAGGGCCAACAAGAGACCCAGTACTTC.

V is TRBV12-3 or TRBV12-4 and J is TRBJ2-1; D is possibly TRBD1 (6 bases). V lost 7 bases and J lost 10, with 14 bases in between. The CDR3 has 12 amino acids. The CDR3 region is CASTTGLGEQFF. The DNA for the CDR3 is TGTGCCAGCACCACAGGGTTAGGGGAGCAGTTCTTC.

The rearrangement links TRBV29-1 to TRBJ2-3, with 12 bases lining up with TRBD2. CDR1 SQVTM and CDR2 ANQGSEA come from the germline V gene. CDR3 length: 13 residues. After removal of 7 bases from V and 4 bases from J, the junction contained 3 bases not matched to a gene. Here the CDR3 DNA reads TGCAGCGATCGACTAGCGGGGGCAGATACGCAGTATTTT. This translates into CSDRLAGADTQYF.

The rearrangement links TRBV6-5 to TRBJ1-4; TRBD1 aligns across 8 bases. The CDR3 sequence is 15 residues long. Germline lookup yields CDR1 MNHEY and CDR2 SVGAGI. Trimming removed 5 bases from V and 8 bases from J; junction bases left unmatched: 10. CDR3 bases: TGTGCCAGCAGTACACAGGGGGAAGGGAAAGAAAAACTGTTTTTT. This gives the protein CASSTQGEGKEKLFF.

V and J are TRBV3-1 (or the pseudogene TRBV3-2) and TRBJ2-7, with TRBD2 as a possible D gene (6 bases). Trimming cost V 0 bases and J 6 bases, with 15 bases left between them. The CDR3 is 15 residues long. Germline V gene sequence: CDR1 LGHDT, CDR2 YNNKEL (reference sequence). CDR3 in DNA: TGTGCCAGCAGCCAAGATGGGAATAGCGGTGCCGAGCAGTACTTC. This translates into CASSQDGNSGAEQYF.

In this sample, this clone turned up once. This chain connects TRBV6-5 to TRBJ2-7; 12 bases map to TRBD1. This CDR3 is built from 14 residues. The germline V gene encodes CDR1 MNHEY and CDR2 SVGAGI. V lost 10 bases, J lost 5 bases, and 9 bases stayed unmatched. The CDR3 region is CATSGTGGGDEQYF. CDR3 in DNA: TGTGCCACCTCCGGGACAGGGGGCGGCGACGAGCAGTACTTC.

V gene TRBV10-3 combines with J gene TRBJ1-1, with TRBD1 as a possible D gene (6 bases). From germline, CDR1 is ENHRY and CDR2 SYGVKD. This CDR3 has 13 residues. Trimming took 7 bases from V and 5 from J, leaving 14 bases between them. The CDR3 loop reads CAIMQGGGTEAFF. The CDR3 DNA sequence: TGTGCCATCATGCAGGGAGGGGGAACTGAAGCTTTCTTT.

V is TRBV19 and J is TRBJ1-4; D remains unclear. V was trimmed by 6 bases and J by 8 bases, leaving 19 bases between them. The germline V gene encodes CDR1 LNHDA and CDR2 SQIVND (reference sequence). This CDR3 is built from 15 residues. The CDR3 DNA sequence: TGTGCCAGTAGCCGTCAGCGGGGAGAAGGGGAAAAACTGTTTTTT. Translating it yields CASSRQRGEGEKLFF.

The CDR3 bases are TGTGCCAGTAACCCGGGACAGTACTCTGGAAACACCATATATTTT. This codes for CASNPGQYSGNTIYF. This chain uses TRBV19 with TRBJ1-3, with TRBD1 matching over 7 bases. V gave up 7 bases and J gave up 0 bases; unmatched junction bases: 6. From germline, CDR1 is LNHDA and CDR2 SQIVND (reference sequence). There are 15 residues in the CDR3.

This chain joins TRBV19 and TRBJ2-1; 9 bases match TRBD2. Germline V gene lookup returns CDR1 LNHDA and CDR2 SQIVND (reference sequence). With 1 base clipped from V and 4 bases from J, the junction kept 5 bases outside the gene matches. The CDR3 extends over 16 amino acids. The DNA of the CDR3 is TGTGCCAGTAGTATAGGGTCTAGCGGGACTTACAATGAGCAGTTCTTC. As protein: CASSIGSSGTYNEQFF.

This clone has only a few counts. The V and J genes are TRBV6-5 and TRBJ1-6, with D possibly TRBD1 on 6 matching bases. The germline gives CDR1 MNHEY, CDR2 SVGAGI. Trimming shortened V by 4 bases and J by 3 bases, and 13 bases separated the two germline ends. This CDR3 spans 16 amino acids. The CDR3 region has the DNA TGTGCCAGCAGTTTGACAGGAGTGGGCTATAATTCACCCCTCCACTTT. Protein: CASSLTGVGYNSPLHF.

V is TRBV11-2 and J is TRBJ1-2, with no clear D. CDR3 size: 15 residues. CDR1 is SGHAT and CDR2 is FQNNGV in the germline V gene. Trimming removed 0 bases from V and 1 base from J, with 9 bases in between. The CDR3: CASSLDRERNYGYTF. The CDR3 DNA reads as TGTGCCAGCAGCTTAGATAGAGAACGTAACTATGGCTACACCTTC.